This T cell receptor beta chain was found in a study of blood T cell repertoires in COVID-19. Study at large: Samples representing acute and convalescent COVID-19 were sourced from the United States, Italy and Spain. The cDNA or gDNA used as material had been derived from T cells, B-cell-depleted T cells, or PBMCs.

Per the authors' pipeline: How many nucleated cells were present was estimated from reference gene primer amplification. Method: immunoSEQ multiplex PCR; TCRdb's copy keeps in-frame clones and lacks some. That table furnishes V, J and clone size, whereas the DNA furnished D and trimming. This table holds more than 20,000 clones, roughly 88% found once. CDR3 length: 17 residues. Per germline, CDR1 SGDLS and CDR2 YYNGEE. Trimming cost V 0 bases and J 7 bases; bases outside gene matches: 10. This sequence joins TRBV9 and TRBJ1-2; TRBD1 agrees at 12 bases. The sequence came from a man aged 65-85 years with acute or convalescent COVID-19. Sequenced sample: peripheral blood. The CDR3 spells CASSVGGAGQGASGYTF. In DNA, the CDR3 is TGTGCCAGCAGCGTAGGTGGGGCGGGACAGGGGGCTTCTGGCTACACCTTC.